Given below is one T cell receptor (beta chain) in context. The CDR3 loop spans 14 amino acids. From germline, CDR1 is MDHEN and CDR2 SYDVKM. The V segment lost 6 bases and the J segment 14 bases; nucleotides outside the gene matches: 13. These data are taken from a study of blood T cell repertoires in COVID-19. The wider study: The United States, Italy and Spain were the sources of the acute and convalescent COVID-19 samples. Sources were T cells, B-cell-depleted T cells, or PBMCs; the material itself was cDNA or gDNA.

Categorization into cohorts depended on clinical history that participants reported. Authors' data handling: For nucleated cells, counts were estimated from reference gene primer amplification. Here immunoSEQ multiplex PCR was the method, and the copy in TCRdb shows in-frame clones only, minus some. D and trimming were read from the DNA, whereas the V and J calls and clone size are those reported in that table. The data hold roughly 220,000 clones, with approximately 80% observed a single time. Sequencing was carried out using PBMCs or T cells enriched from blood (not recorded which). This clonotype originated in a man under 40 with acute COVID-19. The J gene is TRBJ1-6, the V gene TRBV28; 7 bases align to TRBD1. The chain's CDR3 is CASRTQGSRRSLHF. CDR3 bases: TGTGCCAGCAGAACACAGGGGTCTCGTCGATCCCTCCACTTT. The full variable domain, its missing parts supplied by reference TRBV28 and TRBJ1-6, is DVKVTQSSRYLVKRTGEKVFLECVQDMDHENMFWYRQDPGLGLRLIYFSYDVKMKEKGDIPEGYSVSREKKERFSLILESASTNQTSMYLCASRTQGSRRSLHFGNGTRLTVT.